What follows describes a single T cell receptor beta chain. The record originates from a study of T cell changes during pregnancy in multiple sclerosis. The table came from immunoSEQ multiplex PCR; TCRdb's copy has only in-frame clones and leaves some out. The sample yields around 60,000 clones, 85% to 95% seen once. Germline CDR1 is SGHVS and CDR2 is FNYEAQ. V shed 1 base and J shed 0 bases, with 19 bases lying between them. The CDR3 has 18 residues. Material: CD8+ T cells from peripheral blood mononuclear cells, obtained in the third trimester of pregnancy. The TCR was taken from a female donor with multiple sclerosis, enrolled in a pregnancy study. The chain combines TRBV7-6 with TRBJ2-7; D perhaps matches TRBD2 (6 bases). CDR3 DNA sequence: TGTGCCAGCAGCTTAGGAGGTTATGACGGGGGACCCTCCTACGAGCAGTACTTC. Translated: CASSLGGYDGGPSYEQYF.